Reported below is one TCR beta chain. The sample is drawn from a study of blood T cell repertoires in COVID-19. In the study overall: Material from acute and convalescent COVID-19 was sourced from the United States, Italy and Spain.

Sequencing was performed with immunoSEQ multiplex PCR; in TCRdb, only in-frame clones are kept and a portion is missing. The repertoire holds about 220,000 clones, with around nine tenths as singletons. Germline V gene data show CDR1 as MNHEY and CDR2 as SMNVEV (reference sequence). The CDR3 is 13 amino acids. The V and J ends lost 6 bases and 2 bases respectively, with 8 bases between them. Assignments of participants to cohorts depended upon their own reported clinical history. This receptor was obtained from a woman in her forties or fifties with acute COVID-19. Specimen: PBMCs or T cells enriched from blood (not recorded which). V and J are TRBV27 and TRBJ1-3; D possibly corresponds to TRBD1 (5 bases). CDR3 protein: CASRGQAGNTIYF. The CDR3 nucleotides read TGTGCCAGCAGGGGGCAGGCTGGAAACACCATATATTTT.